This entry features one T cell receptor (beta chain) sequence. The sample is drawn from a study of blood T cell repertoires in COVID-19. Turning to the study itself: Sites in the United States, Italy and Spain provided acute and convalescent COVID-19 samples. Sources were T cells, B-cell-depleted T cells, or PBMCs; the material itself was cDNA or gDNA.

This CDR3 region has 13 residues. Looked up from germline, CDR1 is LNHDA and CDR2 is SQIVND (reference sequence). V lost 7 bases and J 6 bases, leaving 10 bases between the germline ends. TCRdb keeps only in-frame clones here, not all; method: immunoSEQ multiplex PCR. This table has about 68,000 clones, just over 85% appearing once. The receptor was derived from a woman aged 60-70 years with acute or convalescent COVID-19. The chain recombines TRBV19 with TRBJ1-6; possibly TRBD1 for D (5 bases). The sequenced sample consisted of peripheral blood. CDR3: CASTGTFNSPLHF. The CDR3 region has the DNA TGTGCCAGTACGGGGACTTTTAATTCACCCCTCCACTTT.